This T cell receptor (beta chain) was captured in a study of response to subunit inactivated influenza vaccine. The germline gives CDR1 MNHNS, CDR2 SASEGT. This CDR3 has 14 amino acids. Deletions cut 4 bases from V and 2 bases from J, with 12 bases between. Study-wide findings and caveats: The study's authors posited that every seasonal influenza vaccination enlists few new T cells.

TCRdb fed the RT-PCR reads into MiXCR, producing one record per CDR3 protein. The sample shows roughly 700,000 distinct CDR3 sequences, approximately 14% of them seen only once. Details on this clonotype: Its antigen is not identified.

The sequences come from PBMCs from blood, collected 14 days before vaccination. This TCR derives from a man between 45 and 60 years old who received an inactivated influenza vaccine. The chain links TRBV6-1 to TRBJ2-7; D remains ambiguous. CDR3 residues: CASSGGPTAYEQYF. The CDR3 region has the DNA TGTGCCAGCAGTGGGGGTCCTACTGCCTACGAGCAGTACTTC.